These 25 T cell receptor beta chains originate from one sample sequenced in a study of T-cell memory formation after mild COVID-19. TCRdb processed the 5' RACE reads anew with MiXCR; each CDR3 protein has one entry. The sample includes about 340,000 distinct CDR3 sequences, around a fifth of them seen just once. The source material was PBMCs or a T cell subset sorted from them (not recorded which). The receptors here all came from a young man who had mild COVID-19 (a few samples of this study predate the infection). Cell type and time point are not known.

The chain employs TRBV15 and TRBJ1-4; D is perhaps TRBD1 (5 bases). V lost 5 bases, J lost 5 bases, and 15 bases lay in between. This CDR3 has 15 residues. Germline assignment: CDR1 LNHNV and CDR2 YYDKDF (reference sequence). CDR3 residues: CATSPRQQTNEKLFF. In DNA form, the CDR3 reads TGTGCCACCAGCCCCCGACAGCAAACGAATGAAAAACTGTTTTTT.

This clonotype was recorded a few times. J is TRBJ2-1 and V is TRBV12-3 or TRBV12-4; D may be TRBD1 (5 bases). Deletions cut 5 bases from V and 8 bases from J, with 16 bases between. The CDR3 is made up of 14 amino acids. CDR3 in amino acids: CASSGAQVKYEQFF. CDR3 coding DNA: TGTGCCAGCAGTGGAGCACAGGTTAAGTATGAGCAGTTCTTC.

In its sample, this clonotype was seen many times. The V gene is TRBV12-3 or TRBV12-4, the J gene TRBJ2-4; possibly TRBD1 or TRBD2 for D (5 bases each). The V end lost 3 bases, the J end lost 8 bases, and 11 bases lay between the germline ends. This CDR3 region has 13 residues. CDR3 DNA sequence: TGTGCCAGCAGTTTGGGGGAGAGAGACATTCAGTACTTC. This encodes CASSLGERDIQYF.

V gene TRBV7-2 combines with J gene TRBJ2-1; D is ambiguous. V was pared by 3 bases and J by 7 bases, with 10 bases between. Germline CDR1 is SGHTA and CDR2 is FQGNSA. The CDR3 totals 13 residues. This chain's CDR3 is CASSFNKMNEQFF. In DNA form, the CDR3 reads TGTGCCAGCAGCTTTAATAAAATGAATGAGCAGTTCTTC.

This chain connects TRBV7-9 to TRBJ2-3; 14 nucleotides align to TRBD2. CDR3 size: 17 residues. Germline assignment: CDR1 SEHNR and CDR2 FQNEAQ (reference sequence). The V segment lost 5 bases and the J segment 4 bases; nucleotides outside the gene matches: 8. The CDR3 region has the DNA TGTGCCAGCAGCCTCCGACTAGCGGGGGGGCCTGCAGATACGCAGTATTTT. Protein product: CASSLRLAGGPADTQYF.

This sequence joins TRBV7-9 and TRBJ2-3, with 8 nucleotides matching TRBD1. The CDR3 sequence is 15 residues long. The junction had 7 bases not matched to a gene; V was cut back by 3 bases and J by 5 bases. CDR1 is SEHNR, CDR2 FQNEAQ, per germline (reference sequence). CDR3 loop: CASSFQQGVGDTQYF. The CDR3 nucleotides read TGTGCCAGCAGCTTCCAACAGGGGGTGGGAGATACGCAGTATTTT. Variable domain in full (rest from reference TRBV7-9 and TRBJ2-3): DTGVSQNPRHKITKRGQNVTFRCDPISEHNRLYWYRQTLGQGPEFLTYFQNEAQLEKSRLLSDRFSAERPKGSFSTLEIQRTEQGDSAMYLCASSFQQGVGDTQYFGPGTRLTVL.

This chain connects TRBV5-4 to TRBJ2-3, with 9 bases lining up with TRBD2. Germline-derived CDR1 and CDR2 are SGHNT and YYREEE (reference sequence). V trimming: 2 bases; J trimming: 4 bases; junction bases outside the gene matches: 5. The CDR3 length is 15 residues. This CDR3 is CASSFGSGGADTQYF. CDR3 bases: TGTGCCAGCAGCTTCGGTAGCGGGGGCGCAGATACGCAGTATTTT.

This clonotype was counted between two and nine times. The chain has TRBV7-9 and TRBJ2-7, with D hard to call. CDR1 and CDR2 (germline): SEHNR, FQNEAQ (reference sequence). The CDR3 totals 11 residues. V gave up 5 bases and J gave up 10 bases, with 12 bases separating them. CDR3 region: CASSAAGPQYF. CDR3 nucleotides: TGTGCCAGCAGCGCCGCCGGACCCCAGTACTTC.

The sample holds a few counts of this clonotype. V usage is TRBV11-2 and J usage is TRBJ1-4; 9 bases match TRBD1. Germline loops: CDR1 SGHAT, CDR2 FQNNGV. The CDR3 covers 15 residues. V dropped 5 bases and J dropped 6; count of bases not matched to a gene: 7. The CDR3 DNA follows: TGTGCCAGCAGCGATCCGGGACAGGGTTATGAAAAACTGTTTTTT. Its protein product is CASSDPGQGYEKLFF. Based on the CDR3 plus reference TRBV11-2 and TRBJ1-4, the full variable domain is EAGVAQSPRYKIIEKRQSVAFWCNPISGHATLYWYQQILGQGPKLLIQFQNNGVVDDSQLPKDRFSAERLKGVDSTLKIQPAKLEDSAVYLCASSDPGQGYEKLFFGSGTQLSVL.

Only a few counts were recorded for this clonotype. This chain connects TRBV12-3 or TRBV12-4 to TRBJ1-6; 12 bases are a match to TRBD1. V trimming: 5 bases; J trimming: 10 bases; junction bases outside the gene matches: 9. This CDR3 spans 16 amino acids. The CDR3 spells CASSPFPGQGASPLHF. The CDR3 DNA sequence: TGTGCCAGCAGTCCGTTTCCGGGACAGGGGGCATCACCCCTCCACTTT.

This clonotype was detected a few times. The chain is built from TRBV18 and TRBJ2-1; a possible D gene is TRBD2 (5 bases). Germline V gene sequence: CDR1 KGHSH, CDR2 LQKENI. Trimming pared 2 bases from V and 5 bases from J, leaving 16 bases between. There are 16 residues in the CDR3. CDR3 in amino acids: CASSPFDGLTHNEQFF. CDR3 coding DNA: TGTGCCAGCTCACCATTTGATGGACTGACCCACAATGAGCAGTTCTTC.

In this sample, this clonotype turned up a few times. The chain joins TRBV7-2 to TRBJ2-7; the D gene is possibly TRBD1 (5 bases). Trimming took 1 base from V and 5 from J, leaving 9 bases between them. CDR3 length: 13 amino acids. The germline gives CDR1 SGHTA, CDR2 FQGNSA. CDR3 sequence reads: CASSLGRRDEQYF. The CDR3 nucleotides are TGTGCCAGCAGCTTAGGTCGCAGGGACGAGCAGTACTTC.

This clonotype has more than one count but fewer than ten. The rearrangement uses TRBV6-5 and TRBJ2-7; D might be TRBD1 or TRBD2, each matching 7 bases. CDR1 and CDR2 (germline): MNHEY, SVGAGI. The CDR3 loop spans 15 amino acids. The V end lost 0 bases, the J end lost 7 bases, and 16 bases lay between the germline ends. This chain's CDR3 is CASSYSGSRGGEQYF. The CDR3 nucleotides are TGTGCCAGCAGTTACTCAGGGTCCAGGGGGGGGGAGCAGTACTTC.

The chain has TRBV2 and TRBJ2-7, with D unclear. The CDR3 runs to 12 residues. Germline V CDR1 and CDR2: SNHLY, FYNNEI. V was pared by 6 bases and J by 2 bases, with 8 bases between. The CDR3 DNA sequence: TGTGCCAGCAGGGTGACAACCTACGAGCAGTACTTC. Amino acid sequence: CASRVTTYEQYF.

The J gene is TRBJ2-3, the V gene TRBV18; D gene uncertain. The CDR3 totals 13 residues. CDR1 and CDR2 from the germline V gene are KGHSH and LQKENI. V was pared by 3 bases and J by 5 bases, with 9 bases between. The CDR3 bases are TGTGCCAGCTCACCCAGGCCGTTAGATACGCAGTATTTT. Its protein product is CASSPRPLDTQYF.

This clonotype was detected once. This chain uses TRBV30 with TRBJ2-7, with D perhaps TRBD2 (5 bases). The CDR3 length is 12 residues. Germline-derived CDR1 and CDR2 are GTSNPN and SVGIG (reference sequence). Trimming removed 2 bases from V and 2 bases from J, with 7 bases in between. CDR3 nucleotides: TGTGCCTGGAGTCGGGGAGCCTACGAGCAGTACTTC. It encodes CAWSRGAYEQYF.

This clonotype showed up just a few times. The CDR3 protein is CASSPTSEQYF. Written as DNA, the CDR3 is TGTGCCAGCAGCCCGACTAGTGAGCAGTACTTC. The chain carries TRBV7-9 and TRBJ2-7; TRBD2 might be the D (6 bases). Per the germline V gene, CDR1 is SEHNR and CDR2 is FQNEAQ (reference sequence). Trimming took 5 bases from V and 7 from J, leaving 9 bases between them. The CDR3 loop spans 11 amino acids. The full variable domain, its missing parts supplied by reference TRBV7-9 and TRBJ2-7, is DTGVSQNPRHKITKRGQNVTFRCDPISEHNRLYWYRQTLGQGPEFLTYFQNEAQLEKSRLLSDRFSAERPKGSFSTLEIQRTEQGDSAMYLCASSPTSEQYFGPGTRLTVT.

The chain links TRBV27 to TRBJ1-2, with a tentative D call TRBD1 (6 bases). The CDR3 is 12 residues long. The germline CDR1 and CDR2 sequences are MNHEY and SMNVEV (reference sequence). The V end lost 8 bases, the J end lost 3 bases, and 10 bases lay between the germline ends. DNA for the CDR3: TGTGCCAGCGGGGGACAAGACTATGGCTACACCTTC. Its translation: CASGGQDYGYTF.

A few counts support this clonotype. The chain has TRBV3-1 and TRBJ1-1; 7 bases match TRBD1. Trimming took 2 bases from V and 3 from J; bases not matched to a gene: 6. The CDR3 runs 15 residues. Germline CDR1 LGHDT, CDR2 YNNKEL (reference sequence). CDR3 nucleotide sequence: TGTGCCAGCAGCCAATTCTACAGGGGTTACACTGAAGCTTTCTTT. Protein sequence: CASSQFYRGYTEAFF.

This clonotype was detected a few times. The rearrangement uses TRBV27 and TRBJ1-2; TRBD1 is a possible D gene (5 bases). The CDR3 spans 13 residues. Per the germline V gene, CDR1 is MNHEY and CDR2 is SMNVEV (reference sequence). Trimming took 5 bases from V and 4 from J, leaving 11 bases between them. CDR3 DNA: TGTGCCAGCAGTGGGGGTTCGATCTATGGCTACACCTTC. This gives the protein CASSGGSIYGYTF.

CDR3 sequence: CASGDRPYGYTF. CDR3 sequence (DNA): TGTGCCAGCGGAGACAGGCCCTATGGCTACACCTTC. The rearrangement joins TRBV6-5 to TRBJ1-2, with D possibly TRBD1 on 6 matching bases. Germline V lookup: CDR1 MNHEY, CDR2 SVGAGI. The V end lost 8 bases, the J end lost 4 bases, and 11 bases lay between the germline ends. The CDR3 extends over 12 amino acids.

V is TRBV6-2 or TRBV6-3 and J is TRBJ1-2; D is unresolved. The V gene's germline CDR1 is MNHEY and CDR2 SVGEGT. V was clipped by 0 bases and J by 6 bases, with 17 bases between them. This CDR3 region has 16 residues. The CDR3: CASSYSLAERYDGYTF. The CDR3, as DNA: TGTGCCAGCAGTTACTCGCTGGCAGAGAGATACGATGGCTACACCTTC.

In DNA, the CDR3 is TGTGCCACAACCGGGGGGCGCACGGGTGAAAAACTGTTTTTT. Translated: CATTGGRTGEKLFF. The chain couples TRBV2 to TRBJ1-4, with D possibly TRBD1 on 6 matching bases. Germline-derived CDR1 and CDR2 are SNHLY and FYNNEI. This CDR3 is built from 14 residues. Trimming took 10 bases from V and 7 from J, leaving 19 bases between them.

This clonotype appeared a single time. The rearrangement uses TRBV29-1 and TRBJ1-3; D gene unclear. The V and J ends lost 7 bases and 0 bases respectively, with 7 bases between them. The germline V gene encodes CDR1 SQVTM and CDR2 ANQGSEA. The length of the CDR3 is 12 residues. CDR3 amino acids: CSGESSGNTIYF. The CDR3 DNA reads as TGCAGCGGGGAGAGCTCTGGAAACACCATATATTTT. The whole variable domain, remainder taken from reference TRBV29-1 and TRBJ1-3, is SAVISQKPSRDICQRGTSLTIQCQVDSQVTMMFWYRQQPGQSLTLIATANQGSEATYESGFVIDKFPISRPNLTFSTLTVSNMSPEDSSIYLCSGESSGNTIYFGEGSWLTVV.

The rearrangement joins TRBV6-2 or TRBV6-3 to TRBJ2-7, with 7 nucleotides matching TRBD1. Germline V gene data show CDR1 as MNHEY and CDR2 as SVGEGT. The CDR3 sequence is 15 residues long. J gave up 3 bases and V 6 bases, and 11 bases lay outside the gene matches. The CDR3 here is CASSLTWTGGYEQYF. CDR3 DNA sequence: TGTGCCAGCAGCCTTACATGGACAGGCGGCTACGAGCAGTACTTC.